This T cell receptor beta chain was retrieved from a study of blood T cell repertoires in COVID-19. This clone was picked up one time. The germline gives CDR1 SGHAT, CDR2 FQNNGV. V shed 2 bases and J shed 7 bases, with 15 bases lying between them. CDR3 length: 15 residues. Clones were sequenced by immunoSEQ multiplex PCR, and TCRdb holds only the in-frame ones, with some missing. The sample shows 200,000 to 250,000 clones, 88% of them seen only once. Participant-reported clinical history was the basis for cohort assignment. A PCR-confirmed or clinician-diagnosed COVID-19 case had contacted exposed participants within 2 weeks of entry.

The sample was PBMCs or T cells enriched from blood (not recorded which). The rearrangement uses TRBV11-2 and TRBJ2-1, with TRBD2 as a possible D gene (5 bases). This receptor was taken from a woman in her 30s who had been exposed to COVID-19. For the CDR3, the DNA is TGTGCCAGCAGCTTATTCTTGGCGGGTGGAAATGAGCAGTTCTTC. Amino acids: CASSLFLAGGNEQFF.